The source of this T cell receptor beta chain is a study of T cell repertoires in aging, cancer and after chemotherapy. In the study overall: Glioblastoma patients receiving temozolomide-based therapy gave paired samples before and after chemotherapy. Study results and caveats: Median generation probability rose over the chemotherapy interval in each cancer cohort, suggesting rebound thymic output. In healthy donors, age-related TCR diversity loss mainly reflected lost richness.

About this clonotype: As yet, its antigen is unknown. Compared with germline, one end of the junction differs, possibly owing to a read error.

TRB rearrangements spanning V, D and J were amplified using mixed TRB-A/B primers. TCRdb re-called the multiplex PCR reads with MiXCR, one entry per CDR3 protein. The data contain 15,000 to 20,000 distinct CDR3 sequences, roughly 37% of them singletons. This CDR3 contains 13 residues. Germline CDR1 and CDR2: PRHDT and FYEKMQ (reference sequence). Peripheral blood genomic DNA, not sorted cells or RNA, was the template. This receptor was obtained from a human donor with a solid tumor. The gene calls are TRBV13 and TRBJ2-7; D unclear. The specimen was blood. CDR3 residues: CASSFGSSCEQYF. CDR3 in DNA: TGTGCCAGCAGCTTTGGCAGTTCCTGCGAGCAGTACTTC.